This T cell receptor (beta chain) was recorded in a study of T cells in women clearing cervical HPV infection (dated by TCRdb to 2016 to 2018). Some background on the complete study: The cases were about 23 women with histologically confirmed HPV16-related CIN3 or worse, and 2 of those women had invasive cancers. Blood from cases was drawn at the visit where the lesion was first identified, while blood from controls was drawn once the infection was no longer detected. Among cases, blood sampling came a median of roughly 150 days after lesion detection, with an interquartile range of roughly 90 to 230 days. Cases were matched to controls by age within five years and by the year the sample was collected. Since HLA typing was available for only a few women, HLA type could not be ruled out as a confounder. The roughly 25 controls were women who cleared a single incident HPV16 infection within 12 months without developing precancer or cancer. Nested within Costa Rica's Guanacaste HPV Natural History Study, an exploratory proof-of-principle case-control study compared TCR repertoires across cervical HPV16 outcomes. In the parent cohort, 10,000 to 11,000 women aged 18 or older were enrolled in Guanacaste, Costa Rica, during about 1993 to 1994 and then followed for under nine years. Median age was 34 years in cases versus around 40 in controls, and baseline characteristics did not differ significantly. Quality controls consisted of five blinded duplicates per group, for a total of roughly 60 samples made up of around 50 participants and about ten replicates. Broader findings and caveats from the paper: CIN3+ cases had significantly higher TCR repertoire richness than controls across sequencing depths, but evenness did not differ between the groups. Cases were distinguished from controls with an estimated AUC of around 0.85 by random forest classifiers combining richness and V gene abundances. T-cell numbers per sample were unknown, so richness differences could reflect varying T-cell content rather than repertoire biology. Whether associations preceded infection or resulted from infection could not be shown with the cross-sectional design, and effector/memory subsets and HPV-specific T cells were not isolated. TRBV6-7 relative abundance was lower in cases than in controls (roughly 0.12% versus 0.17%; Bonferroni P = 0.0008).

Deletion took 6 bases off V and 5 bases off J, with a span of 20 bases between the germline ends. From a lookup of the germline V gene (reference sequence), CDR1 and CDR2 are DFQATT and SNEGSKA. The CDR3 runs 14 amino acids, cysteine and phenylalanine included. The DNA shown is the part of the CDR3 that was read: 33 bases, in frame from base 1. Every participant had a single incident cervical HPV16 infection, and women with prevalent HPV16 infections were excluded. Cervical HPV DNA was detected with MY09/MY11 PCR, and genotyping was done by dot-blot hybridization. Fifteen mL of heparinized blood were centrifuged, and the buffy coat was split into aliquots, frozen at -30 degrees C, and then kept at -80 degrees C. QIAGEN kits were used to extract genomic DNA from buffy coat specimens. TCR beta CDR3 regions were amplified by multiplex PCR from an average of about 1,300 ng genomic DNA per sample using the immunoSEQ assay. The assay corrected primer bias using a complete synthetic TCR repertoire to establish an amplification baseline. Amplicons were sequenced on the Illumina platform. The authors' pipeline ran thus. Sequences were error-corrected by clustering with frequency ratios and a modified nearest-neighbor algorithm, then analyzed in the immunoSEQ Analyzer with IMGT gene definitions. TCR richness and evenness were averaged over 20 rarefaction repeats at each rarefaction depth, excluding samples with fewer sequences than the depth. Relative abundances of V, D and J genes were compared between groups using Wilcoxon rank sum tests, with FDR correction applied. Blinded duplicates gave an intraclass correlation of about 96% for TCR richness and an average of around 76% across 70 or so gene segments. TCRdb took over this immuneACCESS table, retaining in-frame rearrangements with V and J assigned. Such tables are incomplete; in checked studies, under half of the missing clones stem from an unresolved V gene, and the remainder is unexplained. V and J calls and clone size are as listed in that table; D and trimming were resolved from the DNA. The table for this sample lists nearly 35,000 clones. The top ten clonotypes cover over 1.5% of the sample.

With respect to this clone: No antigen is known for it. The CDR3 goes on 3 residues after the read ends, and that part is filled in from the germline J gene.

The chain is assembled from TRBV20-1 and TRBJ2-7; perhaps TRBD2 is the D gene, with 6 bases matching. The sequenced material came from blood buffy coat. The sequence derives from a woman between 18 and 70 years old with a cervical HPV16 infection that either progressed to CIN3+ or cleared (not recorded which). CDR3 loop: CSAKLRDRLDEQYF. The part of the CDR3 DNA that was read is TGCAGTGCAAAACTCCGGGACCGACTAGACGAG.